The next 10 T cell receptor beta chains were all read from a single sample in a study of T-cell memory formation after mild COVID-19. TCRdb called the 5' RACE reads again in MiXCR, with one record for every CDR3 protein. The sample has about 470,000 distinct CDR3 sequences, 15% to 20% seen once; the top ten hold about 12%. Material for sequencing was PBMCs or a T cell subset sorted from them (not recorded which). Every receptor here comes from an adult woman who had mild COVID-19 (a few samples of this study predate the infection). Cell type and time point are not known.

This clonotype was observed a few times. V is TRBV7-2 and J is TRBJ1-1; 10 bases are a match to TRBD1. CDR1 SGHTA and CDR2 FQGNSA come from the germline V gene. CDR3 length: 15 residues. After removal of 1 base from V and 4 bases from J, the junction contained 3 bases not matched to a gene. The CDR3 protein is CASSLVGQGSTEAFF. The CDR3 DNA reads TGTGCCAGCAGCTTAGTGGGACAGGGGAGCACTGAAGCTTTCTTT.

This clonotype was seen at least ten times. The gene calls are TRBV5-1 and TRBJ2-6, with unresolved D. With 0 bases removed from V and 0 bases from J, the gap between germline ends came to 4 bases. The length of the CDR3 is 15 residues. From germline, CDR1 is SGHRS and CDR2 YFSETQ. The CDR3 DNA reads as TGCGCCAGCAGCTTGGAGGGCTCTGGGGCCAACGTCCTGACTTTC. Its translation is CASSLEGSGANVLTF.

This clonotype was recorded a few times. The V gene is TRBV3-1, the J gene TRBJ2-1; TRBD2 matches 16 bases. V trimming: 0 bases; J trimming: 6 bases; junction bases outside the gene matches: 5. Germline V gene sequence: CDR1 LGHDT, CDR2 YNNKEL (reference sequence). The CDR3 has 18 amino acids. The CDR3 DNA follows: TGTGCCAGCAGCCAAGAGGGACTAGCGGGAGGGCTCAGCAATGAGCAGTTCTTC. Amino acid sequence: CASSQEGLAGGLSNEQFF.

This clonotype was detected many times. The chain uses TRBV5-1 and TRBJ2-5, with 9 bases identical to TRBD1. Germline V gene lookup returns CDR1 SGHRS and CDR2 YFSETQ. There are 14 residues in the CDR3. The V segment lost 5 bases and the J segment 5 bases; nucleotides outside the gene matches: 7. The chain's CDR3 is CASRSGTGSETQYF. The CDR3, as DNA: TGCGCCAGCAGATCCGGGACAGGGTCCGAGACCCAGTACTTC.

In its sample, this clonotype was seen a few times. The chain couples TRBV7-9 to TRBJ1-6; 9 bases line up with TRBD1. V lost 2 bases, J lost 15 bases, and 5 bases stayed unmatched. This CDR3 comprises 13 residues. Germline-derived CDR1 and CDR2 are SEHNR and FQNEAQ (reference sequence). The CDR3 here is CASSLLGQGGLHF. Here the CDR3 DNA reads TGTGCCAGCAGCTTACTGGGACAGGGTGGCCTCCACTTT.

This sequence joins TRBV9 and TRBJ1-1; TRBD1 aligns across 7 bases. The germline V gene has CDR1 SGDLS and CDR2 YYNGEE. CDR3 length: 18 amino acids. The J segment lost 1 base and the V segment lost 3 bases, leaving 15 bases of the junction unmatched. CDR3 sequence: CASSARGKTGLKNTEAFF. The CDR3, as DNA: TGTGCCAGCAGCGCCAGGGGGAAAACAGGGCTAAAGAACACTGAAGCTTTCTTT.

This chain uses TRBV2 with TRBJ2-2; D is unclear. In germline, CDR1 is SNHLY, CDR2 FYNNEI. The ends were cut back, 5 bases at V and 3 bases at J, with 7 bases in the middle. The CDR3 length is 13 residues. The CDR3 region is CASSSQYTGELFF. The CDR3 bases are TGTGCCAGCAGTTCCCAGTACACCGGGGAGCTGTTTTTT.

The CDR3 DNA is TGCGCCAGCAGCCTCCACCCGACAGGGGGGGTCTACGAGCAGTACTTC. It yields the protein CASSLHPTGGVYEQYF. The chain has TRBV5-1 and TRBJ2-7, with 9 positions matching TRBD1. Trimming removed 4 bases from V and 3 bases from J; junction bases left unmatched: 11. The CDR3 length is 16 residues. Germline V CDR1 and CDR2: SGHRS, YFSETQ.

This clonotype was counted a few times. This sequence joins TRBV6-5 and TRBJ2-5; possible D gene TRBD1, 5 bases. This CDR3 spans 15 amino acids. CDR1 is MNHEY and CDR2 is SVGAGI in the germline V gene. V lost 1 base and J 4 bases, leaving 13 bases between the germline ends. CDR3 protein: CASSYLGRVGETQYF. CDR3 nucleotide sequence: TGTGCCAGCAGTTACTTGGGCAGGGTAGGAGAGACCCAGTACTTC.

The chain carries TRBV29-1 and TRBJ2-7; 8 bases agree with TRBD2. Germline CDR1 is SQVTM and CDR2 is ANQGSEA. The CDR3 sequence is 13 residues long. Trimming removed 6 bases from V and 1 base from J; junction bases left unmatched: 5. CDR3 region: CSVLIAGSYEQYF. The DNA for the CDR3 is TGCAGCGTCCTTATAGCGGGATCCTACGAGCAGTACTTC.